The entry that follows covers one T cell receptor (beta chain) sequence. What antigen it recognizes has not been identified. No much larger clonotype is one base removed from it; base qualities were not supplied. Receptor libraries were prepared by the immunoSEQ multiplex PCR assay. DNA from the cultured and isolated CD4+ T cells underwent TCR beta CDR3 sequencing. Per the source publication's procedure: Non-productive TCR sequences were removed and reads were trimmed to the CDR3 region, keeping CDR3s of at least 7 amino acids. The MANAFEST web app was used to identify antigen-specific clonotypes by comparing expansion in peptide wells with expansion in reference cultures. Positive clones required FDR<0.05 expansion versus reference and all other wells, odds ratio above 5, and frequency above 0.1% in two replicate wells. Clonotypes significantly expanded in SARS-CoV-2 spike wells and in at least one common cold coronavirus spike condition were defined as cross-reactive. Using the stringdist R package, CDR3 similarity was measured by Levenshtein distance, and unrooted trees were constructed with ape in R 3.6.1. The source is immuneACCESS, and TCRdb retained only in-frame sequences with V and J called. Part of the clones is not carried over; for the studies checked, unresolved V genes explain less than half of this, and the remainder is unexplained. The D gene and trimming were derived from the DNA, and the V and J assignments and clone size from that table. Counted in this sample were under 80,000 clones; around 78% of them appeared once. The ten largest clones add up to about 10% of the sample.

V is pared back by 0 bases and J by 13 bases, with 15 bases lying between the germline termini. The germline V gene specifies MRHNA as CDR1 and SNTAGT as CDR2. The CDR3 sequence holds 13 residues, the cysteine and phenylalanine included. The kept DNA is CDR3 alone, 39 bases in frame from the first base. This entry comes from a study of vaccination effects on CD4 cells after COVID-19 (dated by TCRdb to 2021 to 2024). Context from the whole study: Each participant got two doses of an mRNA SARS-CoV-2 vaccine, either BNT162b2 or mRNA-1273. SARS-CoV-2 spike-specific CD4+ TCR repertoires from before and after mRNA vaccination were compared in COVID-19 convalescent patients and in infection-naive vaccine recipients. A total of 10 COVID-19 convalescent patients and a handful of SARS-CoV-2-naive healthy vaccine recipients were included in the full study. The Oncomine TCR Beta short-read assay on an Illumina iSeq 100 was used to sequence cultures from other donors in the study. What the work shows at the level of the full study, not this receptor alone: The study was limited by a small number of convalescent patients and lacked early post-infection timepoints. At late post-vaccination timepoints, both infection-induced and vaccine-induced clones showed marked clonal contraction, consistent with waning T cell responses. In healthy vaccine recipients, vaccine-induced clones were almost all SARS-CoV-2 mono-reactive, with only 1 of 255 cross-reactive with common cold coronaviruses.

In the ViraFEST assay, PBMC were stimulated with viral peptide pools, and antigen-specific CD4+ T cell clonotypes were then identified by expansion using TCR sequencing. After about 10 days of culture, CD4+ T cells were isolated with the EasySep CD4+ T cell isolation kit. Healthy vaccine recipients had no prior SARS-CoV-2 infection, confirmed by negative nucleocapsid antibodies before and after vaccination. Each well held fewer than 2.5 million PBMC cultured in IMDM containing around 5% human AB serum, about 10 IU/ml IL-2 and gentamicin, along with about 9.5 ug/ml peptides. Half of the culture medium was replaced with fresh IL-2-containing medium on days 3 and 7. Each peptide stimulation condition was cultured in triplicate wells unless otherwise noted. PBMC were separated from whole blood using Ficoll-Paque Plus gradient centrifugation and were then either cryopreserved at -140C or used fresh. The overlapping peptide pools covered the spike proteins of SARS-CoV-2 and of the common cold coronaviruses HCoV-NL63, HCoV-OC43 and HCoV-229E. Genomic DNA was extracted from cultured CD4+ T cells with the QIAamp micro DNA kit.

The rearrangement combines TRBV6-4 with TRBJ2-5; no confident D gene assignment can be made. This sequence was found in a human donor who received a COVID-19 vaccine. This specimen consisted of CD4+ T cells from PBMCs cultured with SARS-CoV-2 spike peptides, obtained before COVID-19 vaccination. The sample's cell subset or site label is to be understood as: SARS-CoV-2 spike overlapping peptide pool stimulation. The sequenced DNA: TGTGCCAGCAGTGACTCACCTTTCGGAAGGGCGTACTTC. Its translation is CASSDSPFGRAYF.